This T cell receptor beta chain derives from a study of CXCR3-negative and CXCR3-positive naive CD8 T cells. CDR1 is SGHAT, CDR2 FQNNGV, per germline. The CDR3 is made up of 16 amino acids. Findings and limits, study-wide: Upon cryopreservation, CXCR3 expression partially decreased, and most assays used fresh PBMCs. Diversity in memory CD8+ cells fell much lower than the comparably high levels seen in both naive subsets. A higher hydrophobicity marked the TRB CDR3s of CXCR3-positive naive cells versus CXCR3-negative naive cells.

A word on this clonotype: Its specificity is unknown.

UMI-labeled 5' RACE yielded the TRB cDNA libraries. TCRdb reworked the 5' RACE reads into one entry per CDR3 protein, no DNA. This sample carries under 3,500 distinct CDR3 sequences, with more than 2% going to the ten biggest clones. The source of this sequence is a human donor in good health. Some clones in this sample may be carry-over from other donors' samples. The rearrangement links TRBV11-2 to TRBJ2-3; the D gene TCRdb calls, TRBD2, cannot be checked with no DNA. The source material was naive CXCR3+ CD8+ T cells from blood. Specified subset: CD45RO-CCR7+CD27+CD95- naive CD8+ T cells expressing CXCR3 (TNR3+). The CDR3 here is CASRATLAALTDTQYF.